This T cell receptor beta chain was recovered during a study of T-cell reconstitution after alpha-beta-depleted transplantation in children. Study observations and caveats: About two months after transplant, alpha-beta T cells reportedly came from several hundred expanded graft clones. T-cell counts and diversity were attributed mostly to newly produced T cells one year after transplant.

As concerns this clonotype: Its antigen is unidentified.

The length of the CDR3 is 18 residues. The V and J ends lost 3 bases and 1 base, in that order; junction bases with no gene match: 11. Researchers prepared the TCRbeta library using unique molecular identifiers, the study reports. TCRdb passed the PCR reads through MiXCR, listing each CDR3 protein once. The sample holds about 980,000 distinct CDR3 sequences, roughly 29% seen once. Sequenced here: PBMCs, mostly from graft donor cells, sampled 360 days after TCRalphabeta/CD19-depleted stem cell transplant. The sequence derives from a boy under two years old who had a stem cell transplant for SCID, so the T cells may come from the graft donor. V is TRBV12-3 or TRBV12-4 and J is TRBJ2-7; 11 bases agree with TRBD2. The CDR3 loop is CASSLSSWLAGGSYEQYF. The CDR3 nucleotides are TGTGCCAGCAGTTTGTCCTCCTGGCTAGCGGGGGGATCCTACGAGCAGTACTTC.